These T cell receptor beta chains were read from a single sample in a study of T-cell memory formation after mild COVID-19. Via MiXCR, TCRdb re-called the 5' RACE reads, giving one row per CDR3 protein. The data hold just over 400,000 distinct CDR3 sequences, with 23% observed a single time. Sequenced material: PBMCs or a T cell subset sorted from them (not recorded which). The receptors shown here come from an adult woman who had mild COVID-19 (a few samples of this study predate the infection). Cell type and time point are not known. Both conserved end residues are part of each CDR3. Fields, in order: D gene, clone size, V gene, J gene, CDR3 DNA, CDR3 protein. A D gene is named only where the DNA matches it firmly. Clone size, where shown, is once, few, many, or a class for clones that have expanded.

d_call: TRBD1; clone_size: few; v_call: TRBV7-9; j_call: TRBJ1-2; cdr3_nt: TGTGCCAGCAGCTGGACAGGGGTTGGTCGTGGCTACACCTTC; cdr3_aa: CASSWTGVGRGYTF
d_call: .; clone_size: .; v_call: TRBV7-9; j_call: TRBJ1-5; cdr3_nt: TGTGCCAGCAGCTCGGGGGGCGGAGGTCAGCCCCAGCATTTT; cdr3_aa: CASSSGGGGQPQHF
d_call: .; clone_size: many; v_call: TRBV5-1; j_call: TRBJ1-4; cdr3_nt: TGCGCCAGCAGCCGTACAGGAGCAACTAATGAAAAACTGTTTTTT; cdr3_aa: CASSRTGATNEKLFF
d_call: TRBD1; clone_size: .; v_call: TRBV5-4; j_call: TRBJ1-1; cdr3_nt: TGTGCCAGCCGAAATTCAGGGGGCACTGAAGCTTTCTTT; cdr3_aa: CASRNSGGTEAFF
d_call: TRBD1; clone_size: .; v_call: TRBV19; j_call: TRBJ2-1; cdr3_nt: TGTGCCAGTAGTAACGGACAGGGACGCGAGCAGTTCTTC; cdr3_aa: CASSNGQGREQFF
d_call: TRBD2; clone_size: .; v_call: TRBV12-3/TRBV12-4; j_call: TRBJ2-1; cdr3_nt: TGTGCCAGCATCCCGGCAGTCGGGACTAGCGGGAGAGGCTACAATGAGCAGTTCTTC; cdr3_aa: CASIPAVGTSGRGYNEQFF
d_call: TRBD2; clone_size: few; v_call: TRBV10-3; j_call: TRBJ2-3; cdr3_nt: TGTGCCATCAGTGAGTCGAAAGCGGGAGGACGGACAGATACGCAGTATTTT; cdr3_aa: CAISESKAGGRTDTQYF
d_call: TRBD2; clone_size: few; v_call: TRBV7-9; j_call: TRBJ2-5; cdr3_nt: TGTGCCAGCAGCTCCCGGACTAGCGGGAAAGAGACCCAGTACTTC; cdr3_aa: CASSSRTSGKETQYF
d_call: .; clone_size: many; v_call: TRBV4-1; j_call: TRBJ1-1; cdr3_nt: TGCGCCAGCAGCCTGGAGGGCGGCTTGAACACTGAAGCTTTCTTT; cdr3_aa: CASSLEGGLNTEAFF
d_call: TRBD1; clone_size: .; v_call: TRBV18; j_call: TRBJ2-7; cdr3_nt: TGTGCCAGCTCACCAGACAGGGGAACCTACGAGCAGTACTTC; cdr3_aa: CASSPDRGTYEQYF
d_call: .; clone_size: few; v_call: TRBV20-1; j_call: TRBJ1-5; cdr3_nt: TGCAGTGCTAGGGCGGGTAGCAATCAGCCCCAGCATTTT; cdr3_aa: CSARAGSNQPQHF
d_call: .; clone_size: few; v_call: TRBV30; j_call: TRBJ2-3; cdr3_nt: TGTGCCTGGAGTTCTAAGGCTAGCGACTTCACAGATACGCAGTATTTT; cdr3_aa: CAWSSKASDFTDTQYF
d_call: .; clone_size: few; v_call: TRBV20-1; j_call: TRBJ1-1; cdr3_nt: TGCAGTGCCCCTCGACGGCAGGGCGCCATGAACACTGAAGCTTTCTTT; cdr3_aa: CSAPRRQGAMNTEAFF
d_call: TRBD1; clone_size: .; v_call: TRBV7-8; j_call: TRBJ1-1; cdr3_nt: TGTGCCAGCACCCCAATACCGGGACAGATGAACACTGAAGCTTTCTTT; cdr3_aa: CASTPIPGQMNTEAFF
d_call: .; clone_size: few; v_call: TRBV6-6; j_call: TRBJ2-2; cdr3_nt: TGTGCCAGCAGTTACGGGGCCGGGGAGCTGTTTTTT; cdr3_aa: CASSYGAGELFF
d_call: .; clone_size: .; v_call: TRBV28; j_call: TRBJ2-1; cdr3_nt: TGTGCCAGCAGTGAGCGCAATGAGCAGTTCTTC; cdr3_aa: CASSERNEQFF
d_call: TRBD1; clone_size: few; v_call: TRBV27; j_call: TRBJ2-1; cdr3_nt: TGTGCCAGCCGCCGCGGGACAGGGGCGTTCAATGAGCAGTTCTTC; cdr3_aa: CASRRGTGAFNEQFF
d_call: TRBD2; clone_size: .; v_call: TRBV6-2/TRBV6-3; j_call: TRBJ2-1; cdr3_nt: TGTGCCAGCACCGAACTAGCGGGAGGGCCCTACAATGAGCAGTTCTTC; cdr3_aa: CASTELAGGPYNEQFF
d_call: .; clone_size: few; v_call: TRBV12-3/TRBV12-4; j_call: TRBJ2-7; cdr3_nt: TGTGCCAGCAGTTTTCATTGGGGTGGGGCTCCCTACGAGCAGTACTTC; cdr3_aa: CASSFHWGGAPYEQYF
d_call: .; clone_size: few; v_call: TRBV24-1; j_call: TRBJ1-1; cdr3_nt: TGTGCCACCAGTGATGGGGTCGGAAACACTGAAGCTTTCTTT; cdr3_aa: CATSDGVGNTEAFF
d_call: .; clone_size: .; v_call: TRBV12-3/TRBV12-4; j_call: TRBJ2-4; cdr3_nt: TGTGCCAGCAGCCCCTCCAAAAACATTCAGTACTTC; cdr3_aa: CASSPSKNIQYF
d_call: .; clone_size: .; v_call: TRBV28; j_call: TRBJ2-7; cdr3_nt: TGTGCCAGCAGAGCCCCCGACCCAGGCTACGAGCAGTACTTC; cdr3_aa: CASRAPDPGYEQYF
d_call: TRBD2; clone_size: few; v_call: TRBV12-3/TRBV12-4; j_call: TRBJ2-1; cdr3_nt: TGTGCCAGCAGTTTTAGCGGGAGCGGCAATGAGCAGTTCTTC; cdr3_aa: CASSFSGSGNEQFF
d_call: TRBD2; clone_size: few; v_call: TRBV7-2; j_call: TRBJ2-7; cdr3_nt: TGTGCCAGCAGCCTAAGACTAGCAGGAGCCGCCTGGCAGTACTTC; cdr3_aa: CASSLRLAGAAWQYF
d_call: TRBD1; clone_size: few; v_call: TRBV24-1; j_call: TRBJ2-3; cdr3_nt: TGTGCCACCAGTGCCAGGACAGGACGCACAGATACGCAGTATTTT; cdr3_aa: CATSARTGRTDTQYF
d_call: .; clone_size: .; v_call: TRBV12-3/TRBV12-4; j_call: TRBJ1-5; cdr3_nt: TGTGCCAGCAGTCCCATTTACCAGGATCAGCCCCAGCATTTT; cdr3_aa: CASSPIYQDQPQHF
d_call: TRBD1; clone_size: .; v_call: TRBV20-1; j_call: TRBJ2-5; cdr3_nt: TGCAGTGCTAGTATCGGCCAGGGGGTTTGGGTAGAGACCCAGTACTTC; cdr3_aa: CSASIGQGVWVETQYF
d_call: TRBD2; clone_size: .; v_call: TRBV7-2; j_call: TRBJ2-1; cdr3_nt: TGTGCCAGCGCCCACTCAGCGGGAGTTAGGAATGAGCAGTTCTTC; cdr3_aa: CASAHSAGVRNEQFF
d_call: .; clone_size: many; v_call: TRBV24-1; j_call: TRBJ2-1; cdr3_nt: TGTGCCACCAGCGATCCGGTCGATGAGCAGTTCTTC; cdr3_aa: CATSDPVDEQFF
d_call: TRBD1; clone_size: .; v_call: TRBV2; j_call: TRBJ2-2; cdr3_nt: TGTGCCAGCAGTATGACAGGGCCGAACACCGGGGAGCTGTTTTTT; cdr3_aa: CASSMTGPNTGELFF
d_call: .; clone_size: few; v_call: TRBV3-1; j_call: TRBJ2-7; cdr3_nt: TGTGCCAGCAGCTACACAGGGAGTCCCTACGAGCAGTACTTC; cdr3_aa: CASSYTGSPYEQYF
d_call: TRBD1; clone_size: few; v_call: TRBV20-1; j_call: TRBJ2-3; cdr3_nt: TGCAGTGCTAGAGATCTCAGGGGGTCTGGACGAGATACGCAGTATTTT; cdr3_aa: CSARDLRGSGRDTQYF
d_call: .; clone_size: .; v_call: TRBV11-3; j_call: TRBJ2-1; cdr3_nt: TGTGCCAGCAGAGAAACTCCGGGACTGGCTTCCTACAATGAGCAGTTCTTC; cdr3_aa: CASRETPGLASYNEQFF
d_call: .; clone_size: few; v_call: TRBV5-1; j_call: TRBJ2-7; cdr3_nt: TGCGCCAGCAGCTTGGTCGGCCGCCCCTACGAGCAGTACTTC; cdr3_aa: CASSLVGRPYEQYF
d_call: .; clone_size: few; v_call: TRBV30; j_call: TRBJ2-3; cdr3_nt: TGTGCCTGGAGGGGGAACACAGATACGCAGTATTTT; cdr3_aa: CAWRGNTDTQYF
d_call: .; clone_size: .; v_call: TRBV4-1; j_call: TRBJ1-1; cdr3_nt: TGCGCCAGCAGCGGACCCTGGGGGGACACTGAAGCTTTCTTT; cdr3_aa: CASSGPWGDTEAFF
d_call: .; clone_size: few; v_call: TRBV7-6; j_call: TRBJ2-7; cdr3_nt: TGTGCCAGCAGCTTAGCCGGGCTAGCAGAGCAGTACTTC; cdr3_aa: CASSLAGLAEQYF
d_call: .; clone_size: few; v_call: TRBV4-1; j_call: TRBJ1-4; cdr3_nt: TGCGCCAGCAGCCAAGCGGGGCAGGCGAGCGAAAAACTGTTTTTT; cdr3_aa: CASSQAGQASEKLFF
d_call: .; clone_size: few; v_call: TRBV5-1; j_call: TRBJ1-2; cdr3_nt: TGCGCCAGCAGGATTGCCCGGAACTATGGCTACACCTTC; cdr3_aa: CASRIARNYGYTF
d_call: .; clone_size: .; v_call: TRBV20-1; j_call: TRBJ2-7; cdr3_nt: TGCAGTGCCTCGGACAGTAACTACGAGCAGTACTTC; cdr3_aa: CSASDSNYEQYF
d_call: .; clone_size: .; v_call: TRBV15; j_call: TRBJ2-1; cdr3_nt: TGTGCCACCAGCAGAGGGGGTAGCCCAGGGGAGCAGTTCTTC; cdr3_aa: CATSRGGSPGEQFF
d_call: .; clone_size: few; v_call: TRBV30; j_call: TRBJ1-1; cdr3_nt: TGTGCCTGGAGTCCGGTTGGGGGGGCAACTGAAGCTTTCTTT; cdr3_aa: CAWSPVGGATEAFF
d_call: .; clone_size: few; v_call: TRBV6-5; j_call: TRBJ1-3; cdr3_nt: TGTGCCAGCAGCCGGGGACAATCAGCGGGAAACACCATATATTTT; cdr3_aa: CASSRGQSAGNTIYF
d_call: TRBD2; clone_size: .; v_call: TRBV6-1; j_call: TRBJ2-1; cdr3_nt: TGTGCCAGCAGTGATCCTGACCGACTAGCGCGTGAGCAGTTCTTC; cdr3_aa: CASSDPDRLAREQFF
d_call: .; clone_size: few; v_call: TRBV5-5; j_call: TRBJ2-7; cdr3_nt: TGTGCCAGCAGCTTGGACGTCACAGGCGCTACCTACGAGCAGTACTTC; cdr3_aa: CASSLDVTGATYEQYF
d_call: TRBD2; clone_size: few; v_call: TRBV29-1; j_call: TRBJ2-7; cdr3_nt: TGCAGCGTTGAACTAGCGGGAGGACCCTCCTACGAGCAGTACTTC; cdr3_aa: CSVELAGGPSYEQYF
d_call: .; clone_size: few; v_call: TRBV2; j_call: TRBJ2-7; cdr3_nt: TGTGCCAGCAGTGAAGCGCTTCCAGGGGGGGGTAGGGCCGACGAGCAGTACTTC; cdr3_aa: CASSEALPGGGRADEQYF
d_call: .; clone_size: .; v_call: TRBV12-3/TRBV12-4; j_call: TRBJ1-1; cdr3_nt: TGTGCCAGCAGTTTAGGGGGGGGACGGGAAGCTTTCTTT; cdr3_aa: CASSLGGGREAFF
d_call: .; clone_size: .; v_call: TRBV7-6; j_call: TRBJ2-1; cdr3_nt: TGTGCCAGCAGCCCTGTGGTAGCGGACTACAATGAGCAGTTCTTC; cdr3_aa: CASSPVVADYNEQFF
d_call: .; clone_size: few; v_call: TRBV7-8; j_call: TRBJ2-5; cdr3_nt: TGTGCCAGCAGCTTAGGCCATCCAGGGGAAGAGACCCAGTACTTC; cdr3_aa: CASSLGHPGEETQYF
d_call: .; clone_size: few; v_call: TRBV20-1; j_call: TRBJ1-5; cdr3_nt: TGCAGTGCCAACGAAGAGCCCCAGCATTTT; cdr3_aa: CSANEEPQHF
d_call: .; clone_size: few; v_call: TRBV20-1; j_call: TRBJ2-3; cdr3_nt: TGCAGTGCTAGGGGTGGGACTTCTAGCACAGATACGCAGTATTTT; cdr3_aa: CSARGGTSSTDTQYF